What follows is one TCR beta chain and its context. Its specific antigen is unknown. No base quality information exists; no much larger clone differs at one position. From the cysteine up to the phenylalanine, the CDR3 has a length of 15 residues. The entry retains the CDR3 DNA only, 45 bases that are in frame from base 1. Reading the germline V gene (reference sequence) gives CDR1 SEHNR and CDR2 FQNEAQ. Trimming at the junction amounts to 4 bases on V and 0 bases on J, and the germline ends lie 10 bases apart. This entry belongs to a study of cytomegalovirus exposure and HLA in healthy donors (dated by TCRdb to 2016 to 2017). About the study as a whole: According to an earlier analysis of a few hundred of the donors, about 179 million T cells yielded some 110 million unique TCR beta sequences and approximately 300 Gb of sequence data. Roughly 5 DR-DQ haplotypes were treated as single units for association and clustering because of strong linkage in the cohort. Typing coverage varied by locus: roughly 629-640 donors for A, B, C, DRB1 and DQB1; about 520 for DQA1; more than 600 for DPA1; more than 450 for DPB1. Alongside the repertoire data, information on donor age, sex, ethnicity and CMV serostatus was compiled. The later analysis used no new phenotypic data to find candidate immune exposures, relying instead on TCR beta sequences and their occurrence across donors. Using immunosequencing, the study profiled T cell repertoires from fewer than 850 subjects and related those repertoires to cytomegalovirus serostatus. To predict cytomegalovirus infection status, the study brought together high-throughput TCR immunosequencing, statistical association of individual TCRs with disease status, and machine learning. In addition to the first cohort of roughly 670 subjects, a separate validation cohort of 120 different subjects was used. The study aimed to test whether cataloging public T cell receptors could reveal signatures of past pathogen exposure. To decide whether each TCR beta V gene segment behaved as functional or pseudogenic, an earlier analysis of approximately 590 of the donors relied on high-throughput TCR beta sequencing. HLA typing covered class I and class II loci at four-digit resolution. Among roughly 400 genotyped donors of the cohort, an average of about 240,000 unique TCR beta nucleotide sequences were sequenced per donor, around 20% of them non-productive. A later analysis re-examined previously published TCR beta repertoires from around 670 donors and added high-resolution HLA genotyping to investigate patterns of TCR occurrence. A later genetic analysis used genome-wide SNP genotypes for about three fifths of the roughly 700 donors, treating that subset as a discovery cohort. Of the 350 to 400 genotyped donors, over 70% fell in the genetic ancestry cluster associated with self-reported Caucasian donors. All discovery cohort repertoires had been generated using a single sequencing platform. An early release that covered roughly 600 HLA-typed donors contained around 300 gigabases of sequencing data and 75 million to 100 million unique TCR sequences. Study-wide conclusions, independent of this receptor: A group of highly shared sequence variants was considered likely to be a technical artifact of the sequencing pipeline. A further reported finding was that TCR beta sequences accurately predicted the HLA-A and HLA-B alleles for most subjects in the first cohort. According to a later analysis, parvovirus B19, influenza, CMV and Epstein-Barr virus appeared linked to several top co-occurrence clusters. V-gene and J-gene trimming of TCR beta chains was associated with a missense DCLRE1C variant in a later genetic analysis, and the association was replicated in an independent cohort. According to a later analysis, TCR association rates differed among HLA loci, with DRB1 alleles showing the most associated TCRs and HLA-C alleles showing the fewest. A few of the identified cytomegalovirus-associated TCR beta chains were confirmed in vitro to be specific for cytomegalovirus antigens. Presence/absence analyses assumed roughly uniform sequencing depth across donors, an assumption that may not hold. The study listed 164 TCR beta chains as associated with cytomegalovirus. The 87-base-pair reads could not distinguish some IMGT-functional V segments, including TRBV6-2 and TRBV6-3, so those segments were excluded. In a later genetic analysis, fewer N-insertions in productive TCRs were reported among donors in an Asian-associated ancestry cluster than the roughly 700-donor mean. Only TCR beta chains were sequenced in this cohort, and the absence of alpha or paired-chain data limited detectable features. When HLA alleles, especially DR and DQ, strongly co-occurred, TCR associations were difficult to assign to individual alleles. In a later analysis, HLA-associated TCR beta chains were found to be more clonally expanded and to have lower generation probabilities than equally common non-associated chains. Because counts were too low, roughly 17 rarely observed V segments, including chromosome 9 orphons, were left out of the earlier analysis of a few hundred of the donors. In an earlier analysis of around 600 of the donors, most TCR beta V segments were observed in productive rearrangements about 87% or about 30% of the time, broadly matching IMGT annotations. According to a later analysis, most CMV-associated TCR beta chains appeared to be HLA-restricted, and the HLA associations seemed to be driven largely by CMV exposure. Linkage disequilibrium might explain the correlated functional status among segregating V segments, but an unknown experimental factor could not be excluded. Cytomegalovirus status was reported to be diagnosed by the classifier with high specificity and sensitivity in both the original and validation cohorts. At a false discovery rate of 0.05, a later analysis linked 16,000 or so TCR beta sequences to specific HLA alleles. Most TCR sequences were observed very rarely across donors, whereas some public TCRs were present in many individuals. Immune exposure information for the cohort was limited to CMV serostatus. Because HLA typing was unavailable for some donors at each locus, only the typed subset was used in association tests. According to the authors, the approach could potentially be generalized to other disease states and immunological phenotypes.

Libraries came from the immunoSEQ multiplex PCR assay. A mixture of 60 forward primers for TCR Vbeta segments and 13 reverse primers for TCR Jbeta segments was used in the multiplex PCR. A multiplex PCR assay on genomic DNA amplified the CDR3 region of rearranged TCR beta genes. The Illumina HiSeq System was used to sequence the amplified TCR beta libraries as 87-base-pair reads. The paper's processing steps were these. A later analysis tallied 75 million to 95 million unique TCR beta chains across the 600 to 700 repertoires, and 10 million to 11 million of those chains were shared by two or more donors. A nearest-neighbor algorithm error-corrected the raw reads and collapsed the reads into unique sequences, merging closely related sequences to remove PCR and sequencing errors. To assign V, D and J gene segments, CDR3 sequences were aligned to IMGT reference sequences. For a sequence to be retained, at least a six-nucleotide match to both a V gene segment and a J gene segment was required. A rearrangement was called productive if the CDR3 had no stop codons and remained in frame with V and J, and every other rearrangement was called non-productive. Following IMGT convention, CDR3 was defined as the stretch from the second conserved V-encoded cysteine up to the conserved J-encoded phenylalanine. Sequences without an unambiguous match to a single V gene segment were excluded from the earlier analysis of about 640 of the donors. In an earlier analysis of a few hundred of the donors, a V segment was called functional when productive rearrangements were above 56.7%, and segregating when the standard deviation between donors exceeded 5%. A statistical classification framework was built for diagnosing cytomegalovirus status from the catalog of TCR beta chain sequences. In a later analysis, TCR nucleotide sequences were compared against IMGT/GENE-DB human TR gene sequences so that V and J genes could be assigned. Using the TCRdist pipeline, a later analysis assigned CDR3 sequences along with most-parsimonious VDJ recombination scenarios. A later analysis defined each TCR beta chain by its CDR3 amino acid sequence plus V-gene family, and excluded reads lacking a unique V-gene family. To address suspected cross-contamination and a sequencing artifact, a later analysis removed 592 highly shared, low-generation-probability nucleotide sequences. In a later analysis, a clonal expansion index was calculated for each public chain from normalized within-repertoire ranks of inferred template counts. In a later analysis, generation probabilities were computed with a VDJ recombination model fitted to out-of-frame rearrangements, and the resulting probabilities were checked against IGoR. In a later analysis, hypergeometric tests were used to score TCR-TCR, TCR-HLA and TCR-CMV co-occurrence, with a repertoire-size bias correction applied to TCR pairs. False discovery rates were estimated in a later analysis by permuting HLA or CMV assignments 20 times. A later analysis grouped co-occurring TCRs with DBSCAN, adding TCRdist sequence similarity when clustering within HLA-allele-positive subsets. Co-occurrence clustering excluded repertoires with fewer than 30,000 or more than 120,000 public chains, plus five with anomalous nucleotide sharing. TCRdb took over this immuneACCESS table, retaining in-frame rearrangements with V and J assigned. Such tables are incomplete; in checked studies, under half of the missing clones stem from an unresolved V gene, and the remainder is unexplained. The DNA was the basis for D and trimming; V, J and clone size are from that table. Counted in this sample were some 140,000 clones; 73% of them appeared once. The ten largest clones represent 1.3% of the sample.

The cohort comprised more than 550 healthy bone marrow donors. At the time of sampling, all cohort members were nominally healthy, though unrecorded immune exposures were likely present. The donor was CMV seronegative and was included in the group of a few hundred seronegative cohort members. Every donor gave a peripheral blood sample, and the peripheral blood mononuclear cells from that sample were used for TCR beta sequencing. The Qiagen DNeasy Blood Extraction Kit was used to extract genomic DNA from the blood cell samples. The receptor was derived from a middle-aged woman in good health and CMV-seronegative. The chain couples TRBV7-9 to TRBJ2-1, with TRBD1 tentatively as D gene (6 bases match). The sample taken for sequencing was PBMCs. The CDR3 protein sequence reads: CASSSRGSSYNEQFF. The DNA sequence follows: TGTGCCAGCAGCTCCAGGGGCAGCTCCTACAATGAGCAGTTCTTC.